The clone carrying this T cell receptor beta chain was detected a few times. With iRepertoire HTBI primers and Arm-PCR of CDR3 regions, TCR beta libraries were built. A single record per CDR3 protein comes from TCRdb applying MiXCR to the multiplex PCR reads. The table includes about 330,000 distinct CDR3 sequences, around 15% detected once. Germline V gene data show CDR1 as SGHVS and CDR2 as FQNEAQ. CDR3 length: 13 amino acids. After removal of 4 bases from V and 9 bases from J, the junction contained 6 bases not matched to a gene. This entry belongs to a study of regulatory T cells in long-lasting Graves disease. Time point specified: newly diagnosed GD, antithyroid drugs for less than 3 months. There was RNA extracted from PBMCs, and the TCR library was made from it. Graves' disease diagnosis relied on American Thyroid Association guidelines. This same sample was also taken into another study, of T cells in Graves' hyperthyroidism and ophthalmopathy.

V usage is TRBV7-8 and J usage is TRBJ2-1, with 7 bases identical to TRBD1. This TCR was sampled from a woman between 18 and 30 years old with Graves disease. Sample: peripheral blood mononuclear cells (PBMCs), taken at new diagnosis, from a patient treated with antithyroid drugs. The CDR3 region is CASSSGWTGEQFF. The CDR3 DNA follows: TGTGCCAGCAGCTCGGGCTGGACAGGTGAGCAGTTCTTC.